This T cell receptor beta chain stems from a study of blood T cell repertoires in COVID-19. Study-wide context: From T cells, B-cell-depleted T cells, or PBMCs came the material, which was cDNA or gDNA.

Trimming took off 2 bases at V and 8 bases at J, with 7 bases between the two ends. Germline loops: CDR1 SGHTA, CDR2 FQGTGA. This CDR3 region has 12 residues. This clone appeared once. Original methodology: Nucleated cell counts were estimated from reference gene primer amplification. Sequencing used immunoSEQ multiplex PCR; TCRdb keeps in-frame clones, though not all of them. V and J calls plus clone size are reproduced from that table; the DNA served to infer D and trimming. The sample has nearly 60,000 clones, almost 90% seen once. The J gene is TRBJ2-1, the V gene TRBV7-3; D call uncertain. Sequencing was carried out using peripheral blood. This clonotype was obtained from a man aged 55 to 70 with active COVID-19. The CDR3 sequence: CASSLEGDEQFF. CDR3 nucleotides: TGTGCCAGCAGCTTAGAAGGAGATGAGCAGTTCTTC.